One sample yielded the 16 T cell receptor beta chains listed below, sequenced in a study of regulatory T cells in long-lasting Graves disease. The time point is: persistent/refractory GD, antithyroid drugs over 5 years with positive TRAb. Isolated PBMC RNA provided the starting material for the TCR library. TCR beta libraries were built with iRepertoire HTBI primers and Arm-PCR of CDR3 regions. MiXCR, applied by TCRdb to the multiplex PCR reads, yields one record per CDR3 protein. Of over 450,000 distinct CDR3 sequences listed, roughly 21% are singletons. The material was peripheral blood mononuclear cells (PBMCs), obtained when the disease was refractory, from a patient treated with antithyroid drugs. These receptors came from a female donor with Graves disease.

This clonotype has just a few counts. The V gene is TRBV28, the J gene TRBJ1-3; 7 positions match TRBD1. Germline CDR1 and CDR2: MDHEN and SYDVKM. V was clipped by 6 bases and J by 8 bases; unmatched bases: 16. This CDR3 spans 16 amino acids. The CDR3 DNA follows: TGTGCCAGCAGGGAGGAGGGGGCGCTTGTCGGGGACACCATATATTTT. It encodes CASREEGALVGDTIYF.

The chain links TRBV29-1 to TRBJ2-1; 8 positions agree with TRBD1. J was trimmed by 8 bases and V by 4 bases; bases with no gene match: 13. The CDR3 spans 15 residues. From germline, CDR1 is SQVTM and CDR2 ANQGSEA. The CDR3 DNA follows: TGCAGCGTTGCTGGGGACAGGAAGTATTTGGATGAGCAGTTCTTC. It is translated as CSVAGDRKYLDEQFF.

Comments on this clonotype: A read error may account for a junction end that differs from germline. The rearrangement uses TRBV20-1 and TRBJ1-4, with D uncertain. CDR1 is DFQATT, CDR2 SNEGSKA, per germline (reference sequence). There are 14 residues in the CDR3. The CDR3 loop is CSVRDPILGEKLFF. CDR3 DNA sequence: TGCAGTGTTAGAGATCCGATACTCGGTGAAAAACTGTTTTTT.

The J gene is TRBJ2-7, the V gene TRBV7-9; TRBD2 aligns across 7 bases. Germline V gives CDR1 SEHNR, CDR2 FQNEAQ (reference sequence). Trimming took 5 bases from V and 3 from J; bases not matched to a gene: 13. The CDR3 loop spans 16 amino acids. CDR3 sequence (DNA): TGTGCCAGCAGCCCGAGGCTAGCGGAGGCCTACTACGAGCAGTACTTC. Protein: CASSPRLAEAYYEQYF.

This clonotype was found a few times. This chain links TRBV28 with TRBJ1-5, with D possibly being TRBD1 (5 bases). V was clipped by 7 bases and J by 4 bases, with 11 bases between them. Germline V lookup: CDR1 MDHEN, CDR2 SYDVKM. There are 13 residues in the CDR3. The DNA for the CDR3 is TGTGCCAGCACTTCGTGGGGGAATCAGCCCCAGCATTTT. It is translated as CASTSWGNQPQHF.

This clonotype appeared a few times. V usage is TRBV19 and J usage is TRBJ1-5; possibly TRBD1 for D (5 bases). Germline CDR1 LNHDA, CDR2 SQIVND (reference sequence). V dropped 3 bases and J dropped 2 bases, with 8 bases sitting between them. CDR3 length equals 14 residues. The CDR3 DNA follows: TGTGCCAGTAGTATCTCACAGGGCAATCAGCCCCAGCATTTT. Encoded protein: CASSISQGNQPQHF.

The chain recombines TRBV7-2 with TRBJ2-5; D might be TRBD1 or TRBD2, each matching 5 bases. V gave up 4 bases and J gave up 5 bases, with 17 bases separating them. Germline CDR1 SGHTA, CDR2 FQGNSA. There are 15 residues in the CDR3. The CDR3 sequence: CASSSMQGPQETQYF. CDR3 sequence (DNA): TGTGCCAGCAGCTCGATGCAGGGACCTCAGGAGACCCAGTACTTC.

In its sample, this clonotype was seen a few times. The chain's CDR3 is CSARGTGNSPLHF. CDR3 in DNA: TGCAGTGCTAGAGGGACAGGGAATTCACCCCTCCACTTT. The genes are TRBV20-1 and TRBJ1-6; TRBD1 matches 8 bases. Germline V gene lookup returns CDR1 DFQATT and CDR2 SNEGSKA (reference sequence). The junction had 0 bases not matched to a gene; V was cut back by 1 base and J by 7 bases. The CDR3 runs to 13 residues.

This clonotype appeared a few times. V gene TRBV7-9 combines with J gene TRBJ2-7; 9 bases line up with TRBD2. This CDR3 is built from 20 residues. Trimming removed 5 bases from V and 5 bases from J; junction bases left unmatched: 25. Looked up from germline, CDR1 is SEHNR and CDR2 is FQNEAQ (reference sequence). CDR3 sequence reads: CASSAPLGGGDSGSFNEQYF. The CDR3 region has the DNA TGTGCCAGCAGCGCGCCCTTGGGAGGGGGTGATAGCGGGAGTTTTAACGAGCAGTACTTC. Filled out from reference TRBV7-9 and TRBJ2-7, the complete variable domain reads DTGVSQNPRHKITKRGQNVTFRCDPISEHNRLYWYRQTLGQGPEFLTYFQNEAQLEKSRLLSDRFSAERPKGSFSTLEIQRTEQGDSAMYLCASSAPLGGGDSGSFNEQYFGPGTRLTVT.

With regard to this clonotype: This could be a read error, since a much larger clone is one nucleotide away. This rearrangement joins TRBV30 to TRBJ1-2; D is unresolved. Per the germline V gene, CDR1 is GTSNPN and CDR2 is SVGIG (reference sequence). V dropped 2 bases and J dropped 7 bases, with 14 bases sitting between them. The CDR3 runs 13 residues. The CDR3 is CAWSKRDNGGYTF. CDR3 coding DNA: TGTGCCTGGAGTAAAAGAGACAATGGTGGCTACACCTTC. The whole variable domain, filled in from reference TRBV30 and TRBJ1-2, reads SQTIHQWPATLVQPVGSPLSLECTVEGTSNPNLYWYRQAAGRGLQLLFYSVGIGQISSEVPQNLSASRPQDRQFILSSKKLLLSDSGFYLCAWSKRDNGGYTFGSGTRLTVV.

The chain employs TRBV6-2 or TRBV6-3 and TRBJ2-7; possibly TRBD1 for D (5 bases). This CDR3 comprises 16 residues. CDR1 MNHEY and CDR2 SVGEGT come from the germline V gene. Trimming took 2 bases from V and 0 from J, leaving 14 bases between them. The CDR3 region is CASSYNRQRISYEQYF. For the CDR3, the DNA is TGTGCCAGCAGTTACAACCGACAGAGGATCTCCTACGAGCAGTACTTC.

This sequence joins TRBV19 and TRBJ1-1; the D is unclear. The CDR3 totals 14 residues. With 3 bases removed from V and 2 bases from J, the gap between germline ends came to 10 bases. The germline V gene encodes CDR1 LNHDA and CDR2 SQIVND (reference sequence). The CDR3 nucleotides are TGTGCCAGTAGTATGGTCGGCGTAAACACTGAAGCTTTCTTT. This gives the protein CASSMVGVNTEAFF.

CDR3 DNA sequence: TGTGCCAGCGCGAGCGGCAGCCATACGAACACTGAAGCTTTCTTT. Translated, it gives CASASGSHTNTEAFF. This chain joins TRBV6-2 or TRBV6-3 and TRBJ1-1; no definite D call. With 8 bases removed from V and 1 base from J, the gap between germline ends came to 17 bases. The length of the CDR3 is 15 residues. Germline CDR1 MNHEY, CDR2 SVGEGT.

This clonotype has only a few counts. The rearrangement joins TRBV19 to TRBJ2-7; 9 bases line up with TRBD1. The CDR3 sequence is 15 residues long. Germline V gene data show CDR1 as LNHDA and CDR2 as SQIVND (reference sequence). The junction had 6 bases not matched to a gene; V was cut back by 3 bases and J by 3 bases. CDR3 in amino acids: CASSISGQGNYEQYF. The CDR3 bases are TGTGCCAGTAGTATTTCCGGACAGGGGAACTACGAGCAGTACTTC.

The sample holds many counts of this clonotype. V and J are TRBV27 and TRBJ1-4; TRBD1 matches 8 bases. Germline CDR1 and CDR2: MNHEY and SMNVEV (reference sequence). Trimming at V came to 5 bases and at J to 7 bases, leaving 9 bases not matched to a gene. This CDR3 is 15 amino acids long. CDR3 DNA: TGTGCCAGCAGTGACGGGCCAGGGGGCGGTGAAAAACTGTTTTTT. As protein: CASSDGPGGGEKLFF.

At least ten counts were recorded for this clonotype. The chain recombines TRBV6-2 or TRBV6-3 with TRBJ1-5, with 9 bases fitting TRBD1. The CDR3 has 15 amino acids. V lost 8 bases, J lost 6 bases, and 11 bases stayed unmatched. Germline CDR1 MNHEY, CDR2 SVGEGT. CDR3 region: CASWDREVVGQPQHF. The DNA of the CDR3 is TGTGCCAGCTGGGACAGGGAAGTTGTTGGTCAGCCCCAGCATTTT.